Each of the 32 T cell receptor beta chains below was sequenced from the same sample in a study of T cell clonality in common variable immunodeficiency. The table came from immunoSEQ multiplex PCR; TCRdb's copy has only in-frame clones and leaves some out. This sample has 35,000 to 45,000 clones, each found more than once. The source material was peripheral blood mononuclear cells. These receptors all stem from a person between 18 and 75 years old in good health.

This clone has just a few counts. A much larger clone differs from this one at a single base, so this may be a read error. The missing CDR3 end, 3 residues past where the read stops, is filled in from the germline J gene. This rearrangement joins TRBV6-4 to TRBJ1-4; possible D gene TRBD1, 6 bases. The germline V gene encodes CDR1 MRHNA and CDR2 SNTAGT. The CDR3 has 17 residues. The CDR3 here is CASSDLGQSSGANVLFF. The sequenced part of the CDR3 DNA is TGTGCCAGCAGTGACCTGGGACAAAGCTCTGGGGCCAACGTA.

There are many counts of this clone. The CDR3 end is not reached by the read, which stops 3 residues before it; the germline J gene fills it in. The gene calls are TRBV5-1 and TRBJ1-6; 10 bases are a match to TRBD1. The CDR3 spans 14 residues. Germline loops: CDR1 SGHRS, CDR2 YFSETQ. The CDR3: CASRIGTGALTLHF. Incomplete CDR3 DNA: TGCGCCAGCAGAATCGGGACAGGGGCCCTCACC.

This clone was found many times. The read terminates 3 residues before the CDR3 end, so the remaining end is supplied by the germline J gene. V gene TRBV5-1 combines with J gene TRBJ1-2, with a tentative D call TRBD1 (6 bases). The germline gives CDR1 SGHRS, CDR2 YFSETQ. The CDR3 is 15 amino acids. This chain's CDR3 is CASSLVGAEGSGYTF. The CDR3 DNA, read in part, is TGCGCCAGCAGCTTGGTGGGGGCAGAGGGGAGCGGC.

This clone has a count of ten or more. CDR3 DNA, as far as it was read: TGCGCCAGCAGCCACCCCCCAGACAGGGGGGGTGGC. It encodes CASSHPPDRGGG. The entire CDR3 sequence reads CASSHPPDRGGGYTF. The V and J genes are TRBV4-1 and TRBJ1-2; 9 bases line up with TRBD1. Coverage ceases 3 residues before the CDR3 finishes, and the germline J gene fills in the end. The germline CDR1 and CDR2 sequences are MGHRA and YSYEKL. There are 15 residues in the CDR3. V was pared by 3 bases and J by 7 bases, with 9 bases of the junction left unmatched.

A remark on this clone: The CDR3 end falls 3 residues outside the read, so it is completed with the germline J gene. The J gene is TRBJ1-3, the V gene TRBV19; D is undetermined. Germline lookup yields CDR1 LNHDA and CDR2 SQIVND (reference sequence). This CDR3 contains 15 residues. V lost 3 bases and J 0 bases, leaving 9 bases between the germline ends. The CDR3 bases that were read are TGTGCCAGTAGTATTGCACTAAACTCTGGAAACACC. Translation: CASSIALNSGNT. The whole CDR3 sequence reads CASSIALNSGNTIYF.

Many counts were recorded for this clone. The read comes to an end 3 residues before the CDR3 does, leaving the germline J gene to fill in the end. The genes are TRBV18 and TRBJ1-5; D is ambiguous. Germline-derived CDR1 and CDR2 are KGHSH and LQKENI. This CDR3 has 14 residues. The V end lost 3 bases, the J end lost 9 bases, and 15 bases lay between the germline ends. The CDR3 here is CASSPLDTSGPQHF. Partial CDR3 DNA: TGTGCCAGCTCACCCCTCGACACTTCCGGGCCC. Looking up the rest from reference TRBV18 and TRBJ1-5 gives the full variable domain: NAGVMQNPRHLVRRRGQEARLRCSPMKGHSHVYWYRQLPEEGLKFMVYLQKENIIDESGMPKERFSAEFPKEGPSILRIQQVVRGDSAAYFCASSPLDTSGPQHFGDGTRLSIL.

This clone was counted at least ten times. The read stops 3 residues short of the end of the CDR3; the missing end is completed from the germline J gene. The chain joins TRBV20-1 to TRBJ2-5, with TRBD1 identical over 9 bases. The CDR3 sequence is 16 residues long. The V gene end was trimmed by 0 bases and the J gene end by 5 bases; junction bases not matched to a gene: 10. Per the germline V gene, CDR1 is DFQATT and CDR2 is SNEGSKA (reference sequence). Partial CDR3 DNA: TGCAGTGCTAGAGACCCCAGTACAGGGGGCTGGGAGACC. This codes for CSARDPSTGGWET. The complete CDR3 sequence is CSARDPSTGGWETQYF.

This clone was detected many times. Coverage ceases 3 residues before the CDR3 finishes, and the germline J gene fills in the end. The chain employs TRBV7-8 and TRBJ1-6, with 9 bases fitting TRBD1. From germline, CDR1 is SGHVS and CDR2 FQNEAQ. The J segment lost 8 bases and the V segment lost 5 bases, leaving 16 bases of the junction unmatched. CDR3 length: 18 residues. Incomplete CDR3 DNA: TGTGCCAGCAGCGCCTATTCCACACCCGGGACAGGGTATTCACCC. It translates to CASSAYSTPGTGYSP. The whole CDR3 protein is CASSAYSTPGTGYSPLHF.

This clone was observed many times. From the germline J gene comes the end of the CDR3, since the read stops 3 residues before it. Other DNA sequences from this sample encode an identical CDR3 as well. V and J are TRBV6-2 or TRBV6-3 and TRBJ2-3, with 10 bases aligning to TRBD2. J gave up 3 bases and V 4 bases, and 7 bases lay outside the gene matches. The V gene's germline CDR1 is MNHEY and CDR2 SVGEGT. This CDR3 contains 16 residues. CDR3 DNA (partial): TGTGCCAGCAGTTTGGGAAGCGGGGGGGCGACAGATACG. It translates to CASSLGSGGATDT. The full CDR3 protein reads CASSLGSGGATDTQYF.

This clone appeared many times. The read gets to within 3 residues of the CDR3 end, and the germline J gene fills in the rest. The chain is built from TRBV20-1 and TRBJ1-6, with no clear D. Deletions cut 0 bases from V and 2 bases from J, with 11 bases between. The CDR3 sequence is 16 residues long. Looked up from germline, CDR1 is DFQATT and CDR2 is SNEGSKA (reference sequence). Incomplete CDR3 DNA: TGCAGTGCTAGAGATCGAGTGACACCCTATAATTCACCC. Protein product: CSARDRVTPYNSP. The complete CDR3 reads CSARDRVTPYNSPLHF.

This clone was observed at least ten times. The CDR3 extends 3 residues past the end of the read, so its final part is completed from the germline J gene. The rearrangement joins TRBV29-1 to TRBJ2-7; tentatively, D is TRBD1 (5 bases). Trimming left V 4 bases short and J 6 bases short, with 13 bases between. Germline V CDR1 and CDR2: SQVTM, ANQGSEA. This CDR3 is built from 12 residues. The DNA read from the CDR3 is TGCAGCGTTGTGGAAGGAAGGGGCGAG. This encodes CSVVEGRGE. The CDR3, in full, reads CSVVEGRGEQYF.

This clone was seen ten or more times. Coverage ceases 3 residues before the CDR3 finishes, and the germline J gene fills in the end. V gene TRBV12-3 or TRBV12-4 combines with J gene TRBJ1-6; D is possibly TRBD1 (6 bases). The CDR3 runs 14 residues. V was clipped by 6 bases and J by 6 bases, with 12 bases between them. Here the CDR3 reads CASRNEDSNSPLHF. CDR3 DNA, as far as it was read: TGTGCCAGCAGAAACGAGGACAGTAATTCACCC.

This clone was picked up a small number of times. The CDR3 extends 3 residues past the end of the read, so its final part is completed from the germline J gene. The chain carries TRBV20-1 and TRBJ2-5; D is possibly TRBD1 (6 bases). The CDR3 sequence is 12 residues long. Trimming removed 3 bases from V and 5 bases from J, with 10 bases in between. Looked up from germline, CDR1 is DFQATT and CDR2 is SNEGSKA (reference sequence). The part of the CDR3 DNA that was read is TGCAGTGCTAGTACAGGGCGCGAGACC. As protein: CSASTGRET. The entire CDR3 protein reads CSASTGRETQYF.

Many counts were recorded for this clone. Read sequence stops 3 residues before the CDR3 end, and the germline J gene provides the missing end. The chain is built from TRBV20-1 and TRBJ2-5, with TRBD1 matching over 9 bases. Looked up from germline, CDR1 is DFQATT and CDR2 is SNEGSKA (reference sequence). The trim removed 0 bases at V and 1 base at J, leaving 12 bases unmatched. The CDR3 has 18 residues. CDR3: CSARDPDQGDRVQETQYF. The CDR3 bases that were read are TGCAGTGCTAGAGATCCCGACCAGGGGGACAGGGTCCAAGAGACC.

This clone was seen at least ten times. The CDR3 is cut off 3 residues early in the read; its end comes from the germline J gene. The V gene is TRBV19, the J gene TRBJ2-3, with D possibly matching TRBD2 (6 bases). Between the trimmed V and J ends, which lost 4 bases and 0 bases, there was a span of 17 bases. The CDR3 covers 17 residues. In germline, CDR1 is LNHDA, CDR2 SQIVND (reference sequence). The sequenced CDR3 bases are TGTGCCAGTAGTACCCAAATACTAGCCTCTAGCACAGATACG. The encoded protein is CASSTQILASSTDT. The entire CDR3 is CASSTQILASSTDTQYF.

In this sample, this clone turned up many times. With the read ending 3 residues before the CDR3 end, the germline J gene is used to fill in that end. The rearrangement links TRBV18 to TRBJ2-6; 7 bases line up with TRBD1. The V and J ends lost 2 bases and 4 bases, in that order; junction bases with no gene match: 2. Germline V lookup: CDR1 KGHSH, CDR2 LQKENI. This CDR3 has 15 amino acids. Here the CDR3 reads CASSPGQVGANVLTF. CDR3 bases read: TGTGCCAGCTCACCAGGACAGGTCGGGGCCAACGTC.

In this sample, this clone turned up a few times. The read finishes 3 residues shy of the CDR3 end, and the germline J gene is used to complete it. This chain connects TRBV11-2 to TRBJ2-1; D remains unclear. V was shortened by 8 bases and J by 0 bases, with 11 bases between the two germline ends. The CDR3 has 14 residues. Germline V CDR1 and CDR2: SGHAT, FQNNGV. The sequenced CDR3 bases are TGTGCCAGCGCTGACATGAGCTCCTACAATGAG. This encodes CASADMSSYNE. The whole CDR3 reads CASADMSSYNEQFF.

As for this clone: The read falls 3 residues short of the CDR3 end, and the missing part is taken from the germline J gene. J is TRBJ2-1 and V is TRBV19, with TRBD1 identical over 10 bases. CDR1 LNHDA and CDR2 SQIVND come from the germline V gene (reference sequence). The CDR3 totals 15 residues. The ends lost 1 base at V and 5 bases at J; junction bases unmatched: 2. The CDR3: CASSIGDRGHNEQFF. Partial CDR3 DNA: TGTGCCAGTAGTATAGGGGACAGGGGTCACAATGAG.

This clone was recorded many times. The CDR3 end falls 3 residues outside the read, so it is completed with the germline J gene. The J gene is TRBJ2-6, the V gene TRBV7-9; 7 positions agree with TRBD1. Germline V CDR1 and CDR2: SEHNR, FQNEAQ (reference sequence). The CDR3 consists of 12 residues. J gave up 11 bases and V 2 bases, and 0 bases lay outside the gene matches. This CDR3 is CASSLTGDVLTF. The part of the CDR3 DNA that was read is TGTGCCAGCAGCTTAACAGGGGACGTC.

This clone was seen repeatedly, ten times or more. The read comes to an end 3 residues before the CDR3 does, leaving the germline J gene to fill in the end. The V call is TRBV10-3, the J call TRBJ2-1, with D unclear. CDR1 and CDR2 (germline): ENHRY, SYGVKD. This CDR3 has 14 residues. The ends were cut back, 0 bases at V and 4 bases at J, with 7 bases in the middle. The sequenced part of the CDR3 DNA is TGTGCCATCAGTGAGTCAACCTATTACAATGAG. Its translation: CAISESTYYNE. The CDR3 reads in full as CAISESTYYNEQFF.

For this clone: Relative to the germline gene, one junction end is altered; a read error may explain this. The read terminates 3 residues before the CDR3 end, so the remaining end is supplied by the germline J gene. The chain recombines TRBV7-9 with TRBJ1-2, with D perhaps matching TRBD1 (6 bases). There are 13 residues in the CDR3. Germline V gene data show CDR1 as SEHNR and CDR2 as FQNEAQ (reference sequence). The CDR3 bases that were read are TGTTCCAGCAGCTTAGTGGGGGGGCTCGGC. As protein: CSSSLVGGLG. The full CDR3 reads CSSSLVGGLGYTF.

Many counts were recorded for this clone. The sequence runs out 3 residues before the end of the CDR3; the remainder is reconstructed from the germline J gene. Other DNA sequences from this sample encode an identical CDR3 as well. V and J are TRBV5-6 and TRBJ1-2; weak D call: TRBD1 (6 bases). Germline CDR1 SGHDT, CDR2 YYEEEE. The germline V and J ends were trimmed by 1 base and 5 bases, with 15 bases remaining between them. The length of the CDR3 is 15 residues. CDR3 protein: CASSLWAGDSYGYTF. Incomplete CDR3 DNA: TGTGCCAGCAGCTTGTGGGCAGGGGATTCGTATGGC.

In the case of this clone: The sequenced fragment ends 3 residues before the CDR3 boundary, so the rest is inferred from the germline J gene. This chain joins TRBV19 and TRBJ2-2; a weak D match, TRBD2 (5 bases). The germline V gene has CDR1 LNHDA and CDR2 SQIVND (reference sequence). The V gene lost 7 bases and the J gene lost 1 base, with 13 bases spanning the gap. The CDR3 runs 15 residues. The sequenced CDR3 bases are TGTGCCAGTACCCCCCCGGGGATGAACACCGGGGAG. Amino acid sequence: CASTPPGMNTGE. The complete CDR3 sequence is CASTPPGMNTGELFF.

The table lists this clone with many counts. The read terminates 3 residues before the CDR3 end, so the remaining end is supplied by the germline J gene. This chain joins TRBV5-1 and TRBJ2-1; no reliable D call. Germline loops: CDR1 SGHRS, CDR2 YFSETQ. V dropped 0 bases and J dropped 5 bases, with 9 bases sitting between them. The CDR3 spans 14 residues. The CDR3 loop is CASSLDSTDNEQFF. Partial CDR3 DNA: TGCGCCAGCAGCTTGGACTCTACGGACAATGAG.

This clone was recorded many times. From the germline J gene comes the end of the CDR3, since the read stops 3 residues before it. This rearrangement joins TRBV18 to TRBJ2-5; no firm D call. The CDR3 is 13 residues long. Trimming left V 2 bases short and J 4 bases short, with 8 bases between. The germline CDR1 and CDR2 sequences are KGHSH and LQKENI. The DNA read from the CDR3 is TGTGCCAGCTCACCATTCGCCGGAGAGACC. Its protein is CASSPFAGET. The entire CDR3 sequence reads CASSPFAGETQYF.

The sample holds many counts of this clone. The CDR3 end falls 3 residues outside the read, so it is completed with the germline J gene. V and J are TRBV20-1 and TRBJ1-2; perhaps TRBD1 as D (5 bases). Germline CDR1 is DFQATT and CDR2 is SNEGSKA (reference sequence). Trimming removed 0 bases at V and 5 bases at J, with 16 bases between. The CDR3 runs to 15 residues. The CDR3 protein is CSARDLNDSWYGYTF. The sequenced CDR3 bases are TGCAGTGCTAGAGACCTCAACGACAGTTGGTATGGC.

This clone was detected ten times or more. The read terminates 3 residues ahead of where the CDR3 ends, so the germline J gene completes it. The V call is TRBV20-1, the J call TRBJ1-1; D perhaps matches TRBD1 (6 bases). V gave up 1 base and J gave up 0 bases, with 12 bases separating them. Germline CDR1 is DFQATT and CDR2 is SNEGSKA (reference sequence). CDR3 size: 15 residues. The part of the CDR3 DNA that was read is TGCAGTGCTAGAGGGGGGACAAACATGAACACTGAA. Translation gives CSARGGTNMNTE. The entire CDR3 protein reads CSARGGTNMNTEAFF.

Worth noting for this clone: The read ends 3 residues before the CDR3 terminus; that terminus is restored from the germline J gene. The genes are TRBV7-9 and TRBJ2-4; no definite D call. The germline V gene encodes CDR1 SEHNR and CDR2 FQNEAQ (reference sequence). This CDR3 has 11 residues. The DNA read from the CDR3 is TGTGCCAGCAGCTTAGGCTATGGT. This gives the protein CASSLGYG. The whole CDR3 sequence is CASSLGYGQYF.

This clone came up many times. The CDR3: CATIGGGTGPTPANEKLFF. The DNA read from the CDR3 is TGTGCCACCATAGGGGGTGGGACAGGTCCCACGCCGGCTAATGAAAAG. The chain is built from TRBV14 and TRBJ2-2, with 8 bases matching TRBD1. The sequence runs out 3 residues before the end of the CDR3; the remainder is reconstructed from the germline J gene. Germline V lookup: CDR1 SGHDN, CDR2 FVKESK. This CDR3 comprises 19 residues.

This clone has a count of ten or more. The read falls 3 residues short of the CDR3 end, and the missing part is taken from the germline J gene. The rearrangement links TRBV10-3 to TRBJ1-5; 9 nucleotides match TRBD1. Germline lookup yields CDR1 ENHRY and CDR2 SYGVKD. Unmatched junction bases numbered 14, after V lost 8 bases and J lost 6 bases. This CDR3 spans 16 amino acids. CDR3 loop: CAIGGDPGQGIQPQHF. The sequenced CDR3 bases are TGTGCCATCGGCGGGGACCCGGGACAGGGAATTCAGCCC.

This clone was seen many times. The read terminates 3 residues ahead of where the CDR3 ends, so the germline J gene completes it. The chain links TRBV5-1 to TRBJ2-3, with TRBD2 identical over 11 bases. The V gene's germline CDR1 is SGHRS and CDR2 YFSETQ. Germline trimming cut 3 bases from V and 3 bases from J; bases unmatched to any gene: 6. This CDR3 contains 16 residues. The CDR3 protein is CASSSDLAGGTDTQYF. CDR3 bases read: TGCGCCAGCAGCTCTGATCTAGCGGGGGGAACAGATACG.

This clone was recorded many times. Read coverage stops 3 residues before the CDR3 terminus; the germline J gene supplies the remainder. This sequence joins TRBV20-1 and TRBJ2-5; D call uncertain. Trimming left V 0 bases short and J 2 bases short, with 19 bases between. Germline CDR1 DFQATT, CDR2 SNEGSKA (reference sequence). The CDR3 is 17 amino acids. The DNA read from the CDR3 is TGCAGTGCTAGAGATTATCTCACCGCAGGTCGGCAAGAGACC. It specifies CSARDYLTAGRQET. The full CDR3 reads CSARDYLTAGRQETQYF.